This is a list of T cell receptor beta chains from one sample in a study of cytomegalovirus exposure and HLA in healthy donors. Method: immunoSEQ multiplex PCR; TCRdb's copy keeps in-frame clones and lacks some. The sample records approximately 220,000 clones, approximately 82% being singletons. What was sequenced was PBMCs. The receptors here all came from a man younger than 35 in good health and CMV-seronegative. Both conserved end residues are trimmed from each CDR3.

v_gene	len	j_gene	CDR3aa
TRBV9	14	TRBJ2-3	ASSLGLAGGTDTQY
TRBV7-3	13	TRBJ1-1	ASSTGQGGNTEAF
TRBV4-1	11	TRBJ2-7	ASSLRVSGEQY
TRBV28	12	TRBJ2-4	ASIAGGPANIQY
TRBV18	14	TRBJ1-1	ASSPIEQRGSTEAF
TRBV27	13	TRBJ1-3	ASSLSGGSGNTIY
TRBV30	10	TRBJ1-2	AWRVGRGGYT
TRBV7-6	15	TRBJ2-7	ASGTGEGRSELGEQY
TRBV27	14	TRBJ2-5	ASSLSSSGSVETQY
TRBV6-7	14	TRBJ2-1	ASSYRGLAGLLEQF
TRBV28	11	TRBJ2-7	ASSSLSTYEQY
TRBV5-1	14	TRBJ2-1	ASSFRTSGTYNEQF
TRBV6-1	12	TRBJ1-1	ASSAYGLNTEAF
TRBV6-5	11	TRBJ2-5	ASRQQGGETQY
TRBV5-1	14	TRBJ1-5	ASSLGAGQGGKPQH
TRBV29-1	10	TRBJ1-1	SVRLLNTEAF
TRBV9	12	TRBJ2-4	ASTRGEAKNIQY
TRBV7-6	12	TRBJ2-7	ASSAGQLAYEQY
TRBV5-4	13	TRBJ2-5	ASSTGDSLQETQY
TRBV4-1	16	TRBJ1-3	ASSLRPTGARDGNTIY
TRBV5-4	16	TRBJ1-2	ASSLAEYVPGPNYGYT
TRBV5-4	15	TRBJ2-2	ASSHGGGLGRAGELF
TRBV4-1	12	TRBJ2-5	ASSQVRTSWEQY
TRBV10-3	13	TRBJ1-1	AILDPGQPNTEAF
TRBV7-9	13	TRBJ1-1	ASSSPDRGNTEAF
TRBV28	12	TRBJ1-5	ASSSPGGQQPQH
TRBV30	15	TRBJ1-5	AWSVMVGPGSNQPQH
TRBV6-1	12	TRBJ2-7	ASQTGTGMYEQY
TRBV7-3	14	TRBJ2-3	ASSSGLAGSTDTQY
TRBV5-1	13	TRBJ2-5	ASSLGDRGGQTQY
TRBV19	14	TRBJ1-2	ASSTRDSWGTDGYT
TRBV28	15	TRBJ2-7	ASSLGRSPGGGYEQY
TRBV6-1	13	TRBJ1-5	ASSVAGTANQPQH
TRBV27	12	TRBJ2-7	ASSFGTSIYEQY
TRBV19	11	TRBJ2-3	ASSSDRADTQY
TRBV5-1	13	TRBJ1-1	ASSKRDRGWTEAF
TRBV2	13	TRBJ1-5	ASSPGTGVGQPQH
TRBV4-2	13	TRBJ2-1	ASSPGGPNSNEQF
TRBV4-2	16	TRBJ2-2	ASSQEVSGTGRTGELF
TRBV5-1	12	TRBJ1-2	ASSSDQGYYGYT
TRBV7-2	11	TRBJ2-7	ASSIGTHREQY
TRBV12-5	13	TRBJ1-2	ASGRTPKEGHGYT
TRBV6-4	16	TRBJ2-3	ASGLSSGRADSTDTQY
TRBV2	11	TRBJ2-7	ASSGQGDYEQY
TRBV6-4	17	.	ASSDPKIQDRGPSYEQY
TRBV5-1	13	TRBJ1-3	ASSLAARAGNTIY
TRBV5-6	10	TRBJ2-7	ASSSPGYEQY
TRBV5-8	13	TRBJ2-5	ASSFGTGEGETQY
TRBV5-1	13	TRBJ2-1	ASSLMLAGGNEQF
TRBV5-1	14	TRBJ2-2	ASSLESGANTGELF
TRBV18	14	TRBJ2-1	ASSPRTGARRVEQF
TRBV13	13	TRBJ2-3	ASSLSPSGRDTQY